The 22 T cell receptor beta chains below all came from one sample that was sequenced in a study of STAT3 mutations in large granular lymphocyte leukemia. Findings and caveats of the study: Every T-LGLL patient had at least one immunodominant TCRbeta clonotype.

Profiled with immunoSEQ multiplex PCR; TCRdb holds only in-frame clones, not every one. Of 30,000 to 40,000 clones in the sample, around 85% were seen once. What these receptors recognize is not known. The specimen was peripheral blood mononuclear cells. These receptors all come from a man in his 60s with T-cell large granular lymphocyte leukemia. Some clones in this sample may be carry-over from other donors' samples.

The chain joins TRBV18 to TRBJ2-7, with TRBD1 identical over 7 bases. This CDR3 contains 15 residues. Looked up from germline, CDR1 is KGHSH and CDR2 is LQKENI. The J segment lost 1 base and the V segment lost 3 bases, leaving 6 bases of the junction unmatched. The CDR3 sequence is CASSPRETGSYEQYF. The CDR3 nucleotides read TGTGCCAGCTCACCCAGGGAGACAGGGTCCTACGAGCAGTACTTC.

This clone was detected once. The chain recombines TRBV18 with TRBJ2-1; possibly TRBD2 for D (5 bases). The germline CDR1 and CDR2 sequences are KGHSH and LQKENI. V lost 4 bases to trimming and J lost 10 bases, with 17 bases between them. The CDR3 is 14 amino acids. Here the CDR3 reads CASSRGNGGEEQFF. The CDR3 DNA reads TGTGCCAGCTCACGGGGAAACGGAGGAGAGGAGCAGTTCTTC.

The chain is built from TRBV11-2 and TRBJ1-1, with 7 bases identical to TRBD1. Trimming took 1 base from V and 1 from J; bases not matched to a gene: 12. The germline V gene encodes CDR1 SGHAT and CDR2 FQNNGV. The CDR3 runs 18 residues. The CDR3 region has the DNA TGTGCCAGCAGCTTAGTTCTGGGGAAGGGGGCAAAGAACACTGAAGCTTTCTTT. Protein product: CASSLVLGKGAKNTEAFF.

V is TRBV28 and J is TRBJ2-3, with D possibly TRBD2 on 5 matching bases. This CDR3 comprises 14 residues. Trimming stripped 4 bases from V and 5 bases from J, with 13 bases between. The V gene's germline CDR1 is MDHEN and CDR2 SYDVKM. For the CDR3, the DNA is TGTGCCAGCAGTTCCACTAGAAGTCGAGATACGCAGTATTTT. This translates into CASSSTRSRDTQYF.

The chain links TRBV7-2 to TRBJ2-3; D gene ambiguous. The V gene lost 1 base and the J gene lost 4 bases, with 9 bases spanning the gap. The CDR3 runs 14 residues. The germline V gene encodes CDR1 SGHTA and CDR2 FQGNSA. The CDR3 nucleotides are TGTGCCAGCAGCTTAGACCAAGTGGCAGATACGCAGTATTTT. As protein: CASSLDQVADTQYF.

The chain links TRBV19 to TRBJ1-3; D is unresolved. The CDR3 is 14 residues long. The V gene lost 7 bases and the J gene lost 0 bases, with 10 bases spanning the gap. Germline lookup yields CDR1 LNHDA and CDR2 SQIVND (reference sequence). The CDR3 DNA sequence: TGTGCCAGTAATCGGGGAAGCTCTGGAAACACCATATATTTT. It specifies CASNRGSSGNTIYF.

J is TRBJ1-5 and V is TRBV5-1; TRBD1 might be the D (6 bases). With 3 bases removed from V and 1 base from J, the gap between germline ends came to 20 bases. Germline lookup yields CDR1 SGHRS and CDR2 YFSETQ. This CDR3 has 18 amino acids. CDR3 protein: CASSSEPLGQGSNQPQHF. CDR3 sequence (DNA): TGCGCCAGCAGCTCGGAACCCCTGGGGCAGGGGAGCAATCAGCCCCAGCATTTT.

The chain employs TRBV6-1 and TRBJ2-1, with 10 bases that match TRBD2. Trimming cost V 7 bases and J 8 bases; bases outside gene matches: 11. In germline, CDR1 is MNHNS, CDR2 SASEGT. The length of the CDR3 is 15 residues. The CDR3 loop is CASMAGLAGVDEQFF. The DNA for the CDR3 is TGTGCCAGCATGGCGGGCCTAGCGGGAGTCGATGAGCAGTTCTTC.

The chain combines TRBV30 with TRBJ2-6; 9 bases are a match to TRBD1. The CDR3 extends over 16 amino acids. Germline V lookup: CDR1 GTSNPN, CDR2 SVGIG (reference sequence). Trimming took 3 bases from V and 4 from J; bases not matched to a gene: 7. This chain's CDR3 is CAWSKQGASGANVLTF. The CDR3 DNA follows: TGTGCCTGGAGCAAACAGGGGGCGAGCGGGGCCAACGTCCTGACTTTC.

This chain links TRBV23-1 with TRBJ2-7; D possibly corresponds to TRBD2 (5 bases). TRBV23-1 is placed among ORFs of uncertain function. Trimming removed 3 bases at V and 4 bases at J, with 16 bases between. The CDR3 covers 15 residues. The CDR3 sequence is CASSHNVTRTYEQYF. The CDR3 DNA reads as TGCGCCAGCAGTCACAACGTCACCAGGACTTACGAGCAGTACTTC.

V gene TRBV27 combines with J gene TRBJ2-1; TRBD2 matches at 8 bases. Per germline, CDR1 MNHEY and CDR2 SMNVEV (reference sequence). This CDR3 has 18 amino acids. The V gene end was trimmed by 0 bases and the J gene end by 7 bases; junction bases not matched to a gene: 14. The CDR3 sequence: CASSLSGRARNWANEQFF. The DNA for the CDR3 is TGTGCCAGCAGTTTATCCGGGAGGGCCCGGAATTGGGCTAATGAGCAGTTCTTC.

This chain links TRBV29-1 with TRBJ2-5; possibly TRBD1 for D (6 bases). The CDR3 loop spans 16 amino acids. Trimming pared 6 bases from V and 1 base from J, leaving 21 bases between. The germline gives CDR1 SQVTM, CDR2 ANQGSEA. CDR3 protein: CSVQIGGDRFQETQYF. The CDR3 bases are TGCAGCGTGCAAATAGGGGGAGACAGGTTCCAAGAGACCCAGTACTTC.

The chain carries TRBV6-6 and TRBJ1-1, with D tentatively TRBD1 (6 bases). Germline V CDR1 and CDR2: MNHNY, SVGAGI (reference sequence). This CDR3 is 13 amino acids long. V gave up 6 bases and J gave up 1 base, with 9 bases separating them. As DNA, the CDR3 is TGTGCCAGCAGAAAACAGGGGAACACTGAAGCTTTCTTT. Translation gives CASRKQGNTEAFF.

The J gene is TRBJ1-3, the V gene TRBV18, with D hard to call. V lost 6 bases, J lost 1 base, and 13 bases lay in between. The CDR3 totals 15 residues. Germline CDR1 is KGHSH and CDR2 is LQKENI. CDR3 residues: CASSETGPSGNTIYF. CDR3 DNA sequence: TGTGCCAGCTCCGAGACCGGGCCGTCTGGAAACACCATATATTTT.

The V call is TRBV27, the J call TRBJ2-5; TRBD1 agrees at 8 bases. V was clipped by 2 bases and J by 5 bases; unmatched bases: 13. Germline V gives CDR1 MNHEY, CDR2 SMNVEV (reference sequence). The CDR3 totals 17 residues. This CDR3 is CASSLKGQVHPTETQYF. The CDR3 DNA is TGTGCCAGCAGTTTAAAGGGACAGGTCCATCCTACGGAGACCCAGTACTTC.

The gene calls are TRBV4-3 and TRBJ2-3, with D uncertain. Trimming took off 1 base at V and 2 bases at J, with 13 bases between the two ends. This CDR3 spans 16 amino acids. Germline V gene data show CDR1 as LGHNA and CDR2 as YSLEER. The CDR3 sequence is CASSQGPLSDTDTQYF. The CDR3, as DNA: TGCGCCAGCAGCCAAGGCCCCTTGAGCGACACAGATACGCAGTATTTT.

The gene calls are TRBV18 and TRBJ2-7; 7 bases agree with TRBD1. The CDR3 runs to 13 residues. In germline, CDR1 is KGHSH, CDR2 LQKENI. The V and J ends lost 2 bases and 2 bases, in that order; junction bases with no gene match: 0. The CDR3 DNA follows: TGTGCCAGCTCACCAGGGACAGCCTACGAGCAGTACTTC. Its translation: CASSPGTAYEQYF.

V gene TRBV5-4 combines with J gene TRBJ1-2; a weak D match, TRBD1 (5 bases). CDR3 length equals 14 residues. V was clipped by 4 bases and J by 7 bases, with 17 bases between them. Germline-derived CDR1 and CDR2 are SGHNT and YYREEE (reference sequence). The CDR3 region is CASSEGRESAGYTF. The CDR3 DNA sequence: TGTGCCAGCAGCGAAGGCAGGGAGAGTGCTGGCTACACCTTC.

The chain uses TRBV6-1 and TRBJ1-4; 7 bases are a match to TRBD1. The junction had 9 bases not matched to a gene; V was cut back by 3 bases and J by 14 bases. The CDR3 runs 13 residues. Germline V gene sequence: CDR1 MNHNS, CDR2 SASEGT. The CDR3 nucleotides are TGTGCCAGCAGTGAGGGACAGCGTTTGGGGCTGTTTTTT. This codes for CASSEGQRLGLFF.

This clone turned up a few times. This rearrangement joins TRBV28 to TRBJ2-1; a weak D match, TRBD2 (9 bases). This CDR3 is 21 amino acids long. The germline V gene encodes CDR1 MDHEN and CDR2 SYDVKM. The ends were cut back, 6 bases at V and 1 base at J, with 31 bases in the middle. This CDR3 is CASSTPWTGNIAGVSYNEQFF. In DNA, the CDR3 is TGTGCCAGCAGCACACCCTGGACAGGGAATATAGCGGGAGTTTCCTACAATGAGCAGTTCTTC. Full variable domain (rest looked up from reference TRBV28 and TRBJ2-1): DVKVTQSSRYLVKRTGEKVFLECVQDMDHENMFWYRQDPGLGLRLIYFSYDVKMKEKGDIPEGYSVSREKKERFSLILESASTNQTSMYLCASSTPWTGNIAGVSYNEQFFGPGTRLTVL.

The V gene is TRBV5-1, the J gene TRBJ2-1, with a tentative D call TRBD1 (6 bases). Germline CDR1 is SGHRS and CDR2 is YFSETQ. This CDR3 has 14 residues. The V end lost 0 bases, the J end lost 3 bases, and 7 bases lay between the germline ends. CDR3 residues: CASSLGTDYNEQFF. The CDR3 DNA sequence: TGCGCCAGCAGCTTGGGGACAGACTACAATGAGCAGTTCTTC. Based on the CDR3 plus reference TRBV5-1 and TRBJ2-1, the full variable domain is KAGVTQTPRYLIKTRGQQVTLSCSPISGHRSVSWYQQTPGQGLQFLFEYFSETQRNKGNFPGRFSGRQFSNSRSEMNVSTLELGDSALYLCASSLGTDYNEQFFGPGTRLTVL.

The chain links TRBV18 to TRBJ2-7, with 9 nucleotides matching TRBD2. CDR3 length: 15 residues. Germline V lookup: CDR1 KGHSH, CDR2 LQKENI. The ends lost 2 bases at V and 6 bases at J; junction bases unmatched: 8. CDR3 sequence (DNA): TGTGCCAGCTCACCAGGGTTAGCGGGAGAAGGCGAGCAGTACTTC. This codes for CASSPGLAGEGEQYF.